These 17 T cell receptor beta chains were sequenced from one sample in a study of T-cell reconstitution after alpha-beta-depleted transplantation in children. For TCRbeta, the library was prepared with unique molecular identifiers. TCRdb re-called the PCR reads with MiXCR, one entry per CDR3 protein. The sample carries roughly 590,000 distinct CDR3 sequences, over 15% recorded once. This material consisted of PBMCs from the stem cell graft donor, taken from the stem cell graft. The receptors were sampled from a human donor who donated a stem cell graft to a child with acute myeloid leukemia.

This chain links TRBV7-9 with TRBJ2-7, with TRBD1 matching 11 bases. V gave up 4 bases and J gave up 0 bases; unmatched junction bases: 2. Germline V lookup: CDR1 SEHNR, CDR2 FQNEAQ (reference sequence). The CDR3 runs 15 residues. The CDR3 DNA reads as TGTGCCAGCAGCTGGGACAGGGGGAGCTCCTACGAGCAGTACTTC. It yields the protein CASSWDRGSSYEQYF.

This clonotype was detected many times. The V call is TRBV20-1, the J call TRBJ1-2, with D hard to call. Germline lookup yields CDR1 DFQATT and CDR2 SNEGSKA (reference sequence). This CDR3 spans 13 amino acids. Trimming took off 0 bases at V and 8 bases at J, with 13 bases between the two ends. CDR3 sequence: CSARDSGGKGYTF. CDR3 coding DNA: TGCAGTGCTAGAGATAGCGGTGGTAAGGGCTACACCTTC.

This clonotype was found many times. The chain couples TRBV5-5 to TRBJ2-7; maybe TRBD1 (5 bases). This CDR3 comprises 14 residues. V was clipped by 6 bases and J by 3 bases, with 16 bases between them. Germline CDR1 and CDR2: SGHKS and YYEKEE (reference sequence). This CDR3 is CASNPTERLYEQYV. CDR3 sequence (DNA): TGTGCCAGCAATCCGACAGAGAGACTCTACGAGCAGTACGTC.

This clonotype was seen at least ten times. This chain connects TRBV7-2 to TRBJ1-1, with D tentatively TRBD1 (6 bases). This CDR3 is built from 12 residues. With 5 bases removed from V and 11 bases from J, the gap between germline ends came to 15 bases. CDR1 and CDR2 from the germline V gene are SGHTA and FQGNSA. CDR3 coding DNA: TGTGCCAGCAGCCCATCACAGGGTCGCGCTTTCTTT. Its protein is CASSPSQGRAFF.

This clonotype was found a few times. The chain recombines TRBV4-3 with TRBJ1-6; D uncertain. V lost 0 bases, J lost 7 bases, and 13 bases lay in between. The germline CDR1 and CDR2 sequences are LGHNA and YSLEER. This CDR3 has 16 amino acids. CDR3 coding DNA: TGCGCCAGCAGCCAAGATATTCCCGGAGGGAATTCACCCCTCCACTTT. This sequence encodes CASSQDIPGGNSPLHF.

Many counts were recorded for this clonotype. This chain uses TRBV12-3 or TRBV12-4 with TRBJ1-5; D remains unclear. V lost 4 bases, J lost 9 bases, and 10 bases lay in between. The CDR3 totals 12 residues. The CDR3 loop is CASSSGGMPQHF. In nucleotides, the CDR3 is TGTGCCAGCAGTTCTGGAGGTATGCCCCAGCATTTT.

At least ten counts were recorded for this clonotype. The rearrangement uses TRBV7-2 and TRBJ1-6; the match to TRBD1 covers 10 bases. The germline gives CDR1 SGHTA, CDR2 FQGNSA. The CDR3 is 16 residues long. With V trimmed by 0 bases and J by 7 bases, 3 bases remained unmatched. The CDR3 DNA reads as TGTGCCAGCAGCTTAGCGGGACAGGGGACCAATTCACCCCTCCACTTT. It encodes CASSLAGQGTNSPLHF.

This clonotype has ten or more counts. V is TRBV20-1 and J is TRBJ1-5; D is unresolved. The CDR3 has 13 amino acids. The germline V and J ends were trimmed by 5 bases and 5 bases, with 13 bases remaining between them. Germline lookup yields CDR1 DFQATT and CDR2 SNEGSKA (reference sequence). The CDR3 nucleotides are TGCAGTGCTCATTCGATCGTCGATCAGCCCCAGCATTTT. Its protein product is CSAHSIVDQPQHF.

This clonotype was detected many times. This chain connects TRBV29-1 to TRBJ2-2; D unresolved. V lost 8 bases and J 2 bases, leaving 12 bases between the germline ends. In germline, CDR1 is SQVTM, CDR2 ANQGSEA. The CDR3 length is 13 residues. The CDR3 is CSSVDSNTGELFF. CDR3 nucleotides: TGCAGCTCGGTAGACTCAAACACCGGGGAGCTGTTTTTT.

This clonotype was detected many times. The chain employs TRBV20-1 and TRBJ2-5; D is possibly TRBD2 (5 bases). CDR3 size: 14 residues. The V end was cut by 6 bases, the J end by 5 bases, with 19 bases between. CDR1 DFQATT and CDR2 SNEGSKA come from the germline V gene (reference sequence). The CDR3 protein is CSAQEARAPETQYF. The DNA of the CDR3 is TGCAGTGCCCAGGAGGCCCGGGCCCCCGAGACCCAGTACTTC.

This clonotype was counted between two and nine times. The chain carries TRBV13 and TRBJ2-1, with 8 bases identical to TRBD1. Trimming at V came to 3 bases and at J to 8 bases, leaving 3 bases not matched to a gene. In germline, CDR1 is PRHDT, CDR2 FYEKMQ (reference sequence). This CDR3 contains 13 residues. This chain's CDR3 is CASSFRGRDEQFF. CDR3 sequence (DNA): TGTGCCAGCAGCTTCAGGGGGCGGGATGAGCAGTTCTTC. Full variable domain (outside the CDR3, taken from reference TRBV13 and TRBJ2-1): AAGVIQSPRHLIKEKRETATLKCYPIPRHDTVYWYQQGPGQDPQFLISFYEKMQSDKGSIPDRFSAQQFSDYHSELNMSSLELGDSALYFCASSFRGRDEQFFGPGTRLTVL.

This clonotype was detected ten times or more. This chain links TRBV7-2 with TRBJ2-1, with 8 bases identical to TRBD2. The CDR3 runs to 14 residues. Germline V CDR1 and CDR2: SGHTA, FQGNSA. V was pared by 1 base and J by 8 bases, with 4 bases of the junction left unmatched. CDR3 DNA sequence: TGTGCCAGCAGCTTAGGACTAGCGTCTTATGAGCAGTTCTTC. Translation: CASSLGLASYEQFF.

This clonotype was found a few times. The CDR3 spells CASSYSPGGEQYV. The CDR3 nucleotides read TGTGCCAGCAGTTACTCGCCAGGGGGGGAGCAGTACGTC. The genes are TRBV6-2 or TRBV6-3 and TRBJ2-7, with D possibly matching TRBD1 (7 bases). The V end was cut by 0 bases, the J end by 7 bases, with 10 bases between. CDR3 size: 13 residues. The germline V gene encodes CDR1 MNHEY and CDR2 SVGEGT.

At least ten counts were recorded for this clonotype. The chain carries TRBV6-2 or TRBV6-3 and TRBJ1-1; D remains ambiguous. Germline V gives CDR1 MNHEY, CDR2 SVGEGT. Between the trimmed V and J ends, which lost 1 base and 0 bases, there was a span of 0 bases. The CDR3 extends over 12 amino acids. The CDR3 nucleotides read TGTGCCAGCAGTTACTTGAACACTGAAGCTTTCTTT. Translating it yields CASSYLNTEAFF.

V usage is TRBV9 and J usage is TRBJ1-5, with D unclear. V lost 2 bases and J 0 bases, leaving 9 bases between the germline ends. Germline CDR1 is SGDLS and CDR2 is YYNGEE. The CDR3 totals 15 residues. CDR3 in amino acids: CASSVSSLSNQPQHF. Here the CDR3 DNA reads TGTGCCAGCAGCGTCAGCAGTCTTAGCAATCAGCCCCAGCATTTT.

Only a few counts were recorded for this clonotype. The rearrangement joins TRBV11-3 to TRBJ2-7, with TRBD1 identical over 8 bases. J was trimmed by 3 bases and V by 8 bases; bases with no gene match: 6. Germline V gene sequence: CDR1 SGHNT, CDR2 YENEEA. The CDR3 contains 13 residues. CDR3 region: CASGGQGRYEQYF. Here the CDR3 DNA reads TGTGCCAGCGGAGGACAGGGCCGCTACGAGCAGTACTTC.

This clonotype was counted between two and nine times. The chain carries TRBV10-3 and TRBJ1-5; possible D gene TRBD1, 6 bases. This CDR3 is 16 amino acids long. Germline V CDR1 and CDR2: ENHRY, SYGVKD. V was trimmed by 1 base and J by 5 bases, leaving 15 bases between them. This CDR3 is CAISELGAEGHQPQHF. In DNA, the CDR3 is TGTGCCATCAGTGAGTTGGGGGCCGAGGGGCATCAGCCCCAGCATTTT.